This TCR beta chain stems from a study of blood T cell repertoires in COVID-19. Study details: COVID-19 samples, acute and convalescent, were from the United States, Italy and Spain. PBMCs, B-cell-depleted T cells, or T cells provided the cDNA or gDNA that made up the material.

In the original analysis: Amplified reference gene primers provided the basis for estimating nucleated cell counts. Assay: immunoSEQ multiplex PCR; the TCRdb copy retains only in-frame clones and omits some. Clone size and the V and J calls come from that table; the DNA yielded D and trimming. The sample shows 150,000 to 180,000 clones, approximately 86% of them seen only once. The germline V gene has CDR1 LNHDA and CDR2 SQIVND (reference sequence). Deletions cut 1 base from V and 4 bases from J, with 10 bases between. The length of the CDR3 is 14 residues. This chain links TRBV19 with TRBJ2-5; D gene uncertain. Material for sequencing was peripheral blood. This receptor was obtained from a woman in her seventies with acute or convalescent COVID-19. The CDR3 DNA reads as TGTGCCAGTAGTATAGGGGTGTCAGGAGAGACCCAGTACTTC. Translated, it gives CASSIGVSGETQYF.